The clone carrying this T cell receptor beta chain was seen ten or more times. Its antigen is undetermined. Two time points each involved a draw of about 5.6 milliliters of peripheral blood. The source of the sample is a study of prognosis after radiotherapy for stage I lung cancer. General study points: Stereotactic body radiation therapy was followed by a fall in unique TCR clone counts, with a median of about 9,700 versus 6,500.

Germline CDR1 and CDR2: MGHRA and YSYEKL. Trimming left V 4 bases short and J 4 bases short, with 10 bases between. This CDR3 is built from 14 residues. Genomic DNA yielded TCR beta CDR3, amplified by two-round multiplex PCR. Used in first-round PCR were primers specific to each TRBV and TRBJ gene. A single record per CDR3 protein comes from TCRdb applying MiXCR to the multiplex PCR reads. The table shows approximately 30,000 distinct CDR3 sequences, with over 40% occurring only once. Source: PBMCs, taken before or after stereotactic body radiation therapy (not recorded which). This sequence originates from a donor aged 50 or older with non-small cell lung cancer. The genes are TRBV4-1 and TRBJ2-2; no clear D. CDR3 sequence reads: CASSPHLITGELFF. CDR3 sequence (DNA): TGCGCCAGCAGCCCCCATCTTATCACCGGGGAGCTGTTTTTT.